This TCR beta chain was documented in a study of regulatory T cells in long-lasting Graves disease. A few counts support this clonotype. Indicated time point: newly diagnosed GD, antithyroid drugs for less than 3 months. PBMC-extracted RNA yielded the TCR library. Building the TCR beta libraries relied on iRepertoire HTBI primers, and CDR3 regions underwent Arm-PCR. TCRdb re-called the multiplex PCR reads through MiXCR, storing one row per CDR3 protein. Among hundreds of thousands of distinct CDR3 sequences listed, about 16% were seen once. These records were also assigned to another study, of T cells in Graves' hyperthyroidism and ophthalmopathy. As that report states: A model of 13 V-J features distinguished ophthalmopathy from stable hyperthyroidism.

The origin of this receptor is a middle-aged woman with Graves disease. The sample here was peripheral blood mononuclear cells (PBMCs), taken at new diagnosis, from a patient treated with antithyroid drugs.

The CDR3 sequence: CSARDRGEAGELFF. CDR3 sequence (DNA): TGCAGTGCTAGAGACAGGGGAGAAGCCGGGGAGCTGTTTTTT. V gene TRBV20-1 combines with J gene TRBJ2-2, with D possibly being TRBD1 (6 bases). The CDR3 contains 14 residues. CDR1 and CDR2 (germline): DFQATT, SNEGSKA (reference sequence). V dropped 0 bases and J dropped 6 bases, with 11 bases sitting between them.